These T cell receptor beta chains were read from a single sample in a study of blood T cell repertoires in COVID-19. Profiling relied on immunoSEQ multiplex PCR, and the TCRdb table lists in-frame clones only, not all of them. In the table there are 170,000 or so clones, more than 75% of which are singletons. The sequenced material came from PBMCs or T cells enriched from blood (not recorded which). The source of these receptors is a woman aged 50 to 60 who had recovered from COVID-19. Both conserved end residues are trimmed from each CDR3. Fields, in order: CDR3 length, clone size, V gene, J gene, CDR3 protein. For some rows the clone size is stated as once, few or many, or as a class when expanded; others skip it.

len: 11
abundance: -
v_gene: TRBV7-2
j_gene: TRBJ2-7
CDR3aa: ASSLAASYEQY

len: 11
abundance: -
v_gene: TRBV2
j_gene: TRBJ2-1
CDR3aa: ASSYGTRNEQF

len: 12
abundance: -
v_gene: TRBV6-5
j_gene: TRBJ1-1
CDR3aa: ASSSLPLNTEAF

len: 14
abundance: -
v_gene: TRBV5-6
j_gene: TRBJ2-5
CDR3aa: ASSWTQAGESETQY

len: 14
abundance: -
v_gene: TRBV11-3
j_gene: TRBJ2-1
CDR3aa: ASSPGGGSSYNEQF

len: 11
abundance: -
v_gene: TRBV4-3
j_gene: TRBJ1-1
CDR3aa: ASSLQGVREAF

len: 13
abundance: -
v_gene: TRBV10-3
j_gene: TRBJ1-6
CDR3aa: AIRGEQGGGSPLH

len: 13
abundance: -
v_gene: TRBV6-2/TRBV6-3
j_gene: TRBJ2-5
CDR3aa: ASSPSRGQSETQY

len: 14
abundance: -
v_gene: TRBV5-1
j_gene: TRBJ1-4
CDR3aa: ASSVRDSVRDEKLF

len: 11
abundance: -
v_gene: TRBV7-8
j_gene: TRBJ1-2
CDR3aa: ASSLAGGYGYT

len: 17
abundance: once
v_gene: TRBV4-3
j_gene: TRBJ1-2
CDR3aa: ASSQDAGRGTGGSYGYT